Listed here is a single T cell receptor beta chain. This CDR3 spans 15 amino acids. The germline V gene has CDR1 LNHDA and CDR2 SQIVND (reference sequence). V shed 3 bases, J shed 7 bases, and the junction held 12 bases outside the gene matches. The assay was immunoSEQ multiplex PCR, and TCRdb's table has in-frame clones only and misses some. The sample records 50,000 to 70,000 clones, about 94% being singletons. The sample belongs to a study of technical replicates of blood from several donors. V gene TRBV19 combines with J gene TRBJ2-7; the match to TRBD2 covers 7 bases. The sequenced sample consisted of PBMCs. The source of this sequence is a human donor in good health. Some clones in this sample may be carry-over from other donors' samples. Here the CDR3 reads CASSIFSGPGGEQYF. The CDR3 coding sequence is TGTGCCAGTAGTATTTTTAGCGGGCCCGGGGGAGAGCAGTACTTC.